The 5 T cell receptor beta chains below all came from one sample that was sequenced in a study of preoperative IRX-2 immunotherapy in early breast cancer. Data came from immunoSEQ multiplex PCR; TCRdb stores just in-frame clones and leaves some out. The sample shows some 30,000 clones, almost 90% of them seen only once. The treatment denotes: preoperative locoregional IRX-2 cytokine immunotherapy. The specimen was collected from a patient treated with IRX-2 immunotherapy. These receptors came from a human donor with breast cancer.

This rearrangement joins TRBV19 to TRBJ1-4; D unclear. Germline V lookup: CDR1 LNHDA, CDR2 SQIVND (reference sequence). The CDR3 totals 14 residues. The V and J ends lost 3 bases and 6 bases respectively, with 11 bases between them. CDR3 DNA sequence: TGTGCCAGTAGTATCCGGGTTTTCGATGAAAAACTGTTTTTT. Translated, it gives CASSIRVFDEKLFF.

This clone was detected only once. The chain uses TRBV19 and TRBJ1-1; D is ambiguous. The CDR3 has 15 amino acids. V lost 9 bases and J 0 bases, leaving 17 bases between the germline ends. CDR1 and CDR2 from the germline V gene are LNHDA and SQIVND (reference sequence). The CDR3 here is CASKRQSPMNTEAFF. The CDR3 DNA follows: TGTGCCAGCAAACGCCAGAGTCCCATGAACACTGAAGCTTTCTTT.

V usage is TRBV6-6 and J usage is TRBJ1-3, with no clear D. The V end lost 4 bases, the J end lost 0 bases, and 4 bases lay between the germline ends. The CDR3 is 13 residues long. Germline CDR1 reads MNHNY; CDR2 reads SVGAGI (reference sequence). The CDR3 region is CASSFSSGNTIYF. Here the CDR3 DNA reads TGTGCCAGCAGTTTCAGCTCTGGAAACACCATATATTTT.

V gene TRBV28 combines with J gene TRBJ2-1, with 13 bases identical to TRBD2. This CDR3 comprises 16 residues. V dropped 6 bases and J dropped 9; count of bases not matched to a gene: 11. Germline V gives CDR1 MDHEN, CDR2 SYDVKM. CDR3 loop: CASRLSGLAGVSEQFF. CDR3 nucleotides: TGTGCCAGCAGACTCTCCGGACTAGCGGGAGTGAGTGAGCAGTTCTTC.

The chain employs TRBV27 and TRBJ2-4, with 8 bases fitting TRBD2. The CDR3 totals 15 residues. Germline V CDR1 and CDR2: MNHEY, SMNVEV (reference sequence). V was pared by 2 bases and J by 6 bases, with 6 bases of the junction left unmatched. DNA of the CDR3: TGTGCCAGCAGTTTACTCGGGAGGGCTGGAAACATTCAGTACTTC. Protein: CASSLLGRAGNIQYF.